This T cell receptor beta chain derives from a study of blood T cell repertoires in COVID-19. Study in general: COVID-19 samples collected from the United States, Italy and Spain covered acute and convalescent phases. T cells, B-cell-depleted T cells, or PBMCs provided the cDNA or gDNA that served as material.

As handled by the study authors: By means of reference gene primer amplification, nucleated cell counts were estimated. The protocol was immunoSEQ multiplex PCR, while the TCRdb copy is restricted to in-frame clones and leaves out a portion. The DNA was the basis for D and trimming; V, J and clone size are from that table. The table records around 100,000 clones, about nine tenths of them present only once. Germline V gene sequence: CDR1 SGHDT, CDR2 YYEEEE. The CDR3 is made up of 14 amino acids. Trimming took 4 bases from V and 5 from J; bases not matched to a gene: 5. The rearrangement joins TRBV5-6 to TRBJ2-5, with 10 bases aligning to TRBD1. Sequenced: peripheral blood. The source is a man over 45 with acute or convalescent COVID-19. CDR3 residues: CASSGDRGLETQYF. In DNA form, the CDR3 reads TGTGCCAGCAGCGGCGACAGGGGGCTCGAGACCCAGTACTTC.